This TCR beta chain stems from a study of OX40 agonist ivuxolimab in advanced cancers. TCRdb keeps only in-frame clones here, not all; method: immunoSEQ multiplex PCR. This table holds roughly 92,000 clones, more than 75% found once. This TCR was recovered from an adult with an advanced solid tumor such as melanoma, head and neck, liver or kidney cancer. Sample: CD4+ or CD8+ T cells sorted from blood, taken in a trial of the OX40 agonist ivuxolimab.

CDR3 nucleotide sequence: TGTGCCAGCAGCTTAGTACGGGGAAACTATGGCTACACCTTC. This translates into CASSLVRGNYGYTF. The chain combines TRBV7-2 with TRBJ1-2; D not resolved. V was cut by 1 base and J by 2 bases, with 8 bases left in between. Germline values: CDR1 SGHTA, CDR2 FQGNSA. This CDR3 has 14 residues. Full variable domain (outside the CDR3, taken from reference TRBV7-2 and TRBJ1-2): GAGVSQSPSNKVTEKGKDVELRCDPISGHTALYWYRQSLGQGLEFLIYFQGNSAPDKSGLPSDRFSAERTGGSVSTLTIQRTQQEDSAVYLCASSLVRGNYGYTFGSGTRLTVV.